This TCR beta chain was profiled in a study of CD8 T cells in ankylosing spondylitis. The table lists this clonotype with many counts. Per the germline V gene, CDR1 is ENHRY and CDR2 is SYGVKD. The CDR3 loop spans 14 amino acids. V was clipped by 8 bases and J by 4 bases; unmatched bases: 7. TCRdb ran MiXCR on the 5' RACE reads and lists one entry per CDR3 protein. The data hold approximately 250,000 distinct CDR3 sequences, with 7% to 10% observed a single time. Material: blood, either unsorted or a sorted T cell fraction (not recorded which). The TCR comes from a female donor with ankylosing spondylitis or in good health (not recorded which). The chain combines TRBV10-3 with TRBJ2-2; 7 bases are shared with TRBD1. The CDR3 protein is CAIGGQPGTGELFF. The CDR3 region has the DNA TGTGCCATCGGGGGACAGCCAGGCACCGGGGAGCTGTTTTTT.